Detailed here is one TCR beta chain. The antigen remains undetermined. This sample is drawn from a study of high-grade serous ovarian cancer treatment subgroups. The study's findings and limits: Same-patient tumor repertoires overlapped at roughly 0.095 to 0.79; different patients barely overlapped.

The tumor samples were collected prior to definitive surgery or chemotherapy. TCRdb's copy holds only in-frame clones and misses some; the assay was immunoSEQ multiplex PCR. The sample contains some 4,200 clones, less than 80% of which appear only once. The CDR3 sequence is 14 residues long. With 4 bases clipped from V and 2 bases from J, the junction kept 6 bases outside the gene matches. Germline CDR1 SQVTM, CDR2 ANQGSEA. This TCR was recovered from a human donor with high-grade serous ovarian cancer. Sequenced: tumor tissue. V and J are TRBV29-1 and TRBJ2-3, with TRBD2 matching over 7 bases. The DNA for the CDR3 is TGCAGCGTTGTGGCCAGCGGGGCCACAGATACGCAGTATTTT. This translates into CSVVASGATDTQYF.